The rows below give T cell receptor beta chains drawn from one sample of a study of T cells in Graves' hyperthyroidism and ophthalmopathy. In TCRdb, the multiplex PCR reads were re-called with MiXCR into one record per CDR3 protein. The repertoire holds approximately 360,000 distinct CDR3 sequences, with around 25% as singletons. Input material: blood. All receptors derive from a man aged 50 or older with Graves' hyperthyroidism. Both conserved end residues are part of each CDR3. Each record gives: clone size, J gene, V gene, D gene, CDR3 protein, CDR3 DNA. A D gene is named only where the DNA matches it firmly. Clone size appears in some rows only: once, few, many, or a class for an expanded clone.

clone_size: few
j_call: TRBJ1-1
v_call: TRBV15
d_call: NA
cdr3_aa: CAVRWNTEAFF
cdr3_nt: TGTGCCGTAAGGTGGAACACTGAAGCTTTCTTT

clone_size: few
j_call: TRBJ2-7
v_call: TRBV4-1
d_call: TRBD2
cdr3_aa: CASSLNRAGTYEQYF
cdr3_nt: TGTGCCAGCAGCCTAAACCGAGCGGGGACCTACGAGCAGTACTTC

clone_size: NA
j_call: TRBJ1-4
v_call: TRBV28
d_call: TRBD1
cdr3_aa: CASSSQGQGDEKLFF
cdr3_nt: TGTGCCAGCAGTTCTCAGGGACAGGGGGATGAAAAACTGTTTTTT

clone_size: many
j_call: TRBJ1-6
v_call: TRBV11-2
d_call: NA
cdr3_aa: CASSLGSRVNSPLHF
cdr3_nt: TGTGCCAGCAGCTTAGGATCCAGGGTGAATTCACCCCTCCACTTT

clone_size: NA
j_call: TRBJ2-2
v_call: TRBV7-3
d_call: NA
cdr3_aa: CASSLGYGELFF
cdr3_nt: TGTGCCAGCAGCTTAGGGTACGGGGAGCTGTTTTTT

clone_size: NA
j_call: TRBJ2-5
v_call: TRBV11-2
d_call: TRBD2
cdr3_aa: CASSLGRLAGVETQYF
cdr3_nt: TGTGCCAGCAGCTTAGGGCGGCTAGCGGGAGTTGAGACCCAGTACTTC

clone_size: few
j_call: TRBJ1-2
v_call: TRBV19
d_call: NA
cdr3_aa: CASSPGRAGYGYTF
cdr3_nt: TGTGCCAGTAGTCCTGGCAGGGCTGGCTATGGCTACACCTTC

clone_size: few
j_call: TRBJ2-3
v_call: TRBV20-1
d_call: TRBD2
cdr3_aa: CSAIGLVEDTQYF
cdr3_nt: TGCAGTGCTATTGGACTAGTCGAGGATACGCAGTATTTT

clone_size: many
j_call: TRBJ2-7
v_call: TRBV2
d_call: TRBD2
cdr3_aa: CASLTMERESEQYF
cdr3_nt: TGTGCCAGCCTTACGATGGAGCGGGAATCCGAGCAGTACTTC

clone_size: few
j_call: TRBJ2-1
v_call: TRBV20-1
d_call: NA
cdr3_aa: CSAALNEQFF
cdr3_nt: TGCAGTGCAGCACTCAATGAGCAGTTCTTC

clone_size: many
j_call: TRBJ1-4
v_call: TRBV11-3
d_call: NA
cdr3_aa: CASSLGGPSTNEKLFF
cdr3_nt: TGTGCCAGCAGCTTGGGCGGACCCTCAACTAATGAAAAACTGTTTTTT

clone_size: NA
j_call: TRBJ1-2
v_call: TRBV4-1
d_call: NA
cdr3_aa: CASSQTGRVIYGYTF
cdr3_nt: TGCGCCAGCAGCCAAACCGGCCGGGTTATCTATGGCTACACCTTC

clone_size: many
j_call: TRBJ2-1
v_call: TRBV5-1
d_call: NA
cdr3_aa: CASSPGLLSYNEQFF
cdr3_nt: TGCGCCAGCAGCCCGGGACTTCTATCCTACAATGAGCAGTTCTTC

clone_size: NA
j_call: TRBJ2-1
v_call: TRBV3-1
d_call: TRBD1
cdr3_aa: CASSWGQGASNEQFF
cdr3_nt: TGTGCCAGCAGCTGGGGGCAGGGGGCCTCCAATGAGCAGTTCTTC

clone_size: NA
j_call: TRBJ2-1
v_call: TRBV4-1
d_call: TRBD2
cdr3_aa: CASSQDGVGAGVSNEQFF
cdr3_nt: TGCGCCAGCAGCCAAGATGGGGTTGGTGCGGGAGTATCCAATGAGCAGTTCTTC

clone_size: NA
j_call: TRBJ1-6
v_call: TRBV18
d_call: NA
cdr3_aa: CASSPFTVEPLHF
cdr3_nt: TGTGCCAGCTCACCGTTCACGGTGGAGCCCCTCCACTTT

clone_size: NA
j_call: TRBJ2-7
v_call: TRBV20-1
d_call: TRBD2
cdr3_aa: CSASGLAGPEQYF
cdr3_nt: TGCAGTGCTAGTGGCCTAGCGGGACCCGAGCAGTACTTC

clone_size: few
j_call: TRBJ2-2
v_call: TRBV2
d_call: NA
cdr3_aa: CASREQGNTGELFF
cdr3_nt: TGTGCCAGCAGAGAACAGGGTAACACCGGGGAGCTGTTTTTT

clone_size: NA
j_call: TRBJ1-3
v_call: TRBV18
d_call: NA
cdr3_aa: CASSPSVSGNTIYF
cdr3_nt: TGTGCCAGCTCACCCTCAGTCTCTGGAAACACCATATATTTT

clone_size: NA
j_call: TRBJ2-1
v_call: TRBV11-3
d_call: TRBD2
cdr3_aa: CASSLGLSSGGASEQFF
cdr3_nt: TGTGCCAGCAGCTTAGGGTTAAGTAGCGGGGGGGCCAGTGAGCAGTTCTTC

clone_size: many
j_call: TRBJ1-1
v_call: TRBV6-1
d_call: TRBD1
cdr3_aa: CASREYRGSRTEAFF
cdr3_nt: TGTGCCAGCAGGGAATACAGGGGGTCGCGCACTGAAGCTTTCTTT

clone_size: many
j_call: TRBJ1-1
v_call: TRBV3-1
d_call: NA
cdr3_aa: CASSQGYEAFF
cdr3_nt: TGTGCCAGCAGCCAAGGTTACGAAGCTTTCTTT

clone_size: NA
j_call: TRBJ1-1
v_call: TRBV10-3
d_call: NA
cdr3_aa: CAISEGLEAFF
cdr3_nt: TGTGCCATCAGTGAGGGATTAGAAGCTTTCTTT

clone_size: many
j_call: TRBJ2-7
v_call: TRBV18
d_call: NA
cdr3_aa: CASSPRTGFYEQYF
cdr3_nt: TGTGCCAGCTCACCAAGAACAGGGTTCTACGAGCAGTACTTC

clone_size: once
j_call: TRBJ2-2
v_call: TRBV27
d_call: NA
cdr3_aa: CASSLYVTTGSTGELFF
cdr3_nt: TGTGCCAGCAGTTTATATGTAACAACAGGGTCCACCGGGGAGCTGTTTTTT

clone_size: once
j_call: TRBJ2-7
v_call: TRBV30
d_call: NA
cdr3_aa: CAWSHEGGNYEQYF
cdr3_nt: TGTGCCTGGAGTCACGAGGGGGGCAACTACGAGCAGTACTTC

clone_size: NA
j_call: TRBJ2-1
v_call: TRBV20-1
d_call: TRBD2
cdr3_aa: CSVYRLAWGNEQFF
cdr3_nt: TGCAGTGTCTACCGACTAGCTTGGGGCAATGAGCAGTTCTTC

clone_size: NA
j_call: TRBJ1-2
v_call: TRBV24-1
d_call: NA
cdr3_aa: CATAPGPSYGYTF
cdr3_nt: TGTGCCACCGCCCCAGGGCCCTCCTATGGCTACACCTTC

clone_size: few
j_call: TRBJ2-7
v_call: TRBV27
d_call: NA
cdr3_aa: CASSFRGAGYYEQYF
cdr3_nt: TGTGCCAGCAGTTTTCGAGGCGCAGGCTACTACGAGCAGTACTTC

clone_size: few
j_call: TRBJ1-1
v_call: TRBV12-3/TRBV12-4
d_call: TRBD1
cdr3_aa: CASSYRDRTTEAFF
cdr3_nt: TGTGCCAGCAGTTACCGGGACAGGACCACTGAAGCTTTCTTT

clone_size: NA
j_call: TRBJ2-3
v_call: TRBV20-1
d_call: NA
cdr3_aa: CSAGTVVGDTQYF
cdr3_nt: TGCAGTGCAGGGACTGTCGTTGGGGATACGCAGTATTTT

clone_size: many
j_call: TRBJ2-7
v_call: TRBV7-9
d_call: TRBD2
cdr3_aa: CASSQTSGSSYEQYF
cdr3_nt: TGTGCCAGCAGCCAAACTAGCGGGAGCTCCTACGAGCAGTACTTC

clone_size: NA
j_call: TRBJ2-1
v_call: TRBV6-1
d_call: TRBD2
cdr3_aa: CASTNAGTSVDEQFF
cdr3_nt: TGTGCCAGCACTAATGCCGGGACTAGTGTTGATGAGCAGTTCTTC

clone_size: many
j_call: TRBJ1-1
v_call: TRBV12-3/TRBV12-4
d_call: NA
cdr3_aa: CASSSGTSNTEAFF
cdr3_nt: TGTGCCAGCAGTTCCGGGACCTCGAACACTGAAGCTTTCTTT

clone_size: NA
j_call: TRBJ2-1
v_call: TRBV5-1
d_call: NA
cdr3_aa: CASSLDGGESSYNEQFF
cdr3_nt: TGCGCCAGCAGCTTGGATGGTGGGGAAAGCTCCTACAATGAGCAGTTCTTC

clone_size: NA
j_call: TRBJ2-1
v_call: TRBV27
d_call: NA
cdr3_aa: CASSFSGTNEQFF
cdr3_nt: TGTGCCAGCAGTTTTTCCGGGACCAATGAGCAGTTCTTC

clone_size: few
j_call: TRBJ2-2
v_call: TRBV5-1
d_call: TRBD2
cdr3_aa: CASSLNPGLADNTGELFF
cdr3_nt: TGCGCCAGCAGCTTGAACCCGGGACTAGCGGATAACACCGGGGAGCTGTTTTTT

clone_size: few
j_call: TRBJ1-1
v_call: TRBV12-5
d_call: NA
cdr3_aa: CASGLARDNMNTEAFF
cdr3_nt: TGTGCTAGTGGTTTGGCCCGGGACAACATGAACACTGAAGCTTTCTTT

clone_size: NA
j_call: TRBJ1-2
v_call: TRBV6-1
d_call: TRBD1
cdr3_aa: CASSGTGGPYGYTF
cdr3_nt: TGTGCCAGCAGCGGGACAGGGGGTCCTTATGGCTACACCTTC

clone_size: NA
j_call: TRBJ2-6
v_call: TRBV7-2
d_call: NA
cdr3_aa: CASSPFSGGGANVLTF
cdr3_nt: TGTGCCAGCAGCCCCTTTAGCGGTGGTGGGGCCAACGTCCTGACTTTC

clone_size: many
j_call: TRBJ2-1
v_call: TRBV6-2/TRBV6-3
d_call: TRBD2
cdr3_aa: CASSETSGTLTEQFF
cdr3_nt: TGTGCCAGCAGTGAAACTAGCGGGACTCTAACCGAGCAGTTCTTC

clone_size: NA
j_call: TRBJ2-5
v_call: TRBV12-3/TRBV12-4
d_call: NA
cdr3_aa: CASSLFSAETQYF
cdr3_nt: TGTGCCAGCAGTTTATTTTCTGCGGAGACCCAGTACTTC

clone_size: NA
j_call: TRBJ2-1
v_call: TRBV5-1
d_call: NA
cdr3_aa: CASSSLGTGVFLAGEPSYNEQFF
cdr3_nt: TGCGCCAGCAGCTCCCTCGGGACAGGGGTCTTCCTAGCGGGAGAGCCCTCCTACAATGAGCAGTTCTTC

clone_size: NA
j_call: TRBJ1-2
v_call: TRBV12-3/TRBV12-4
d_call: NA
cdr3_aa: CASSLTGGPNYGYTF
cdr3_nt: TGTGCCAGCAGTTTAACGGGAGGTCCTAACTATGGCTACACCTTC